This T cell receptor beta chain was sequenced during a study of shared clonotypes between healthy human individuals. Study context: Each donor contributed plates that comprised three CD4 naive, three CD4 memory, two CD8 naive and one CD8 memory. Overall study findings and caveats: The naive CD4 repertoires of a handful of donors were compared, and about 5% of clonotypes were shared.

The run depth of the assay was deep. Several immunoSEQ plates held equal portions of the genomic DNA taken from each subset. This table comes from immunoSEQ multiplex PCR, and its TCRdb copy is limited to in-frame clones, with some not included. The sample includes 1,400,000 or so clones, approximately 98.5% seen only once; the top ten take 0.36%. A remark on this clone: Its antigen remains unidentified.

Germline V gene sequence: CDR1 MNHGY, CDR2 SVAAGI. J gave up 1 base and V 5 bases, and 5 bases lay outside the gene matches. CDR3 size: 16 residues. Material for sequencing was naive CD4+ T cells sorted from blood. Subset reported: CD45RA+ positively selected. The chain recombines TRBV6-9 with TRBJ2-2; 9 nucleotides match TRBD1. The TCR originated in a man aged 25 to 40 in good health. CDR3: CASSTTTGGNTGELFF. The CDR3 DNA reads TGTGCCAGCAGTACAACGACAGGGGGGAACACCGGGGAGCTGTTTTTT.